This record looks at one T cell receptor (beta chain) sequence and its context. This clonotype was seen repeatedly, ten times or more. This clone's antigen is unknown. There are no base qualities to consult, and no much larger clone falls within one base. Measured from the cysteine to the phenylalanine, the CDR3 is 14 residues long. Only CDR3 DNA remains: 42 bases, in frame from the first base. The germline V gene encodes CDR1 GTSNPN and CDR2 SVGIG (reference sequence). V and J are trimmed by 2 bases and 4 bases, and the gene matches miss 8 bases of the junction. The TCR beta CDR3 regions were amplified from RNA transcripts. For the first round of RT-PCR on the TCR CDR3, the HTBI primer set was used together with the Qiagen OneStep RT-PCR kit. Libraries were constructed in a second round of multiplex PCR, after which size selection and purification were carried out. Libraries were sequenced paired-end with 100 bp reads on an Illumina HiSeq2000. For the original study's pipeline: SOAPnuke was used to process the raw data, removing reads that contained adapters or uncalled bases, had a mean Phred below 15, or lacked an exact match to the constant primer or identifier. COPE v1.2.5 was used to merge high-quality paired reads, and clonotypes were defined as unique nucleotide sequences. MiTCR v1.1 was used to align the clonotypes against IMGT TRBV, TRBD and TRBJ reference segments. The analysis included only V-J combinations with a frequency above 0.0001, which together covered approximately 99% of the repertoires. A TCS score was defined as the ratio between F50 (clonal expansion) and ExV (chaos), using BLOSUM62-based TCRdist between CDR3 peptides within each V-J. Welch's t-statistics and random forest reduced 514 V-J features to roughly 13, which were used in a naive Bayes classifier (R e1071). TCRdb ran its own pipeline on the public reads, namely fastp trimming at Q25 and MiXCR clone calling, and kept in-frame beta chains. Entries are consolidated by CDR3 protein sequence, retaining the most common genes and DNA. In this record, the V and J calls reflect TCRdb's handling and not the investigators' own analysis. The sample contains 350,000 to 450,000 distinct CDR3 sequences, over 12% of them found a single time. Around 27% of the sample is held by the ten biggest clonotypes.

This record comes from a study of T cells in Graves' hyperthyroidism and ophthalmopathy (dated by TCRdb to the late 2010s). In the study overall: Peripheral blood samples were taken at initial diagnosis, before any treatment was given. The paper reports TCR Vbeta CDR3 sequencing of more than 120 peripheral blood samples: 43 ophthalmopathy, some 80 hyperthyroidism and approximately 17 progressor patients. Whether ophthalmopathy could be predicted prospectively was tested in an independent validation cohort made up of roughly 20 hyperthyroidism patients plus 17 patients who later progressed to ophthalmopathy. Once sampling was done, hyperthyroidism patients were given methimazole at a starting dose of 30 mg daily, whereas ophthalmopathy patients were given high-dose intravenous methylprednisolone. Thyroid tissue and blood T-cell repertoires from about six Graves' hyperthyroidism patients were also compared in the study. The 100 discovery patients were randomly split 7:3 into training and test sets. To identify distinguishing TCR V-J signatures, a discovery cohort of about 100 patients was used, comprising 43 with Graves' ophthalmopathy and approximately 58 with stable Graves' hyperthyroidism.

In the ophthalmopathy patients, disease was moderately to severely active, with a Clinical Activity Score of 3 or more, a NOSPECS grade of 4 or more, and a duration of less than 3 months. Any patient with an uncontrolled infection, another autoimmune disease, pregnancy or lactation was excluded. Clinical symptoms, serum thyroxine and TRAb, thyroid ultrasound, and orbital computed tomography formed the basis for the diagnoses. PBMCs were separated from 7.5 to 10 ml of fresh peripheral blood using Ficoll-Paque density gradient centrifugation. Total RNA was extracted with Trizol reagent, and quality was checked on an Agilent 2100 Bioanalyzer. The study at large found these results: In validation, progression to ophthalmopathy was predicted by the model with nearly 71% sensitivity and 72% to 85% specificity, a median of 6.5 months before onset. Blood samples also contained most of the expanded thyroid clonotypes (frequency above 0.001), which suggests that blood repertoires may reflect thyroid immune responses. No statistical method was used to fix the sample size in advance, and group allocation was not hidden from the investigators. Ophthalmopathy was separated from stable hyperthyroidism by a 13 V-J signature model, with 87.88% sensitivity and about 81% specificity obtained in cross-validation and 80%/75% obtained in testing.

The specimen sequenced was blood. The sequence is built from TRBV30 and TRBJ2-7; TRBD2 matches 7 bases in the middle. The TCR originated in a man aged 50-60 years with Graves' ophthalmopathy. The DNA is as follows: TGTGCCTGGAGTAGTGGCGGGGGAAAATACGAGCAGTACTTC. Translated, this is CAWSSGGGKYEQYF. The reference TRBV30 and TRBJ2-7 proteins fill in what lies around the CDR3, so the full variable domain reads SQTIHQWPATLVQPVGSPLSLECTVEGTSNPNLYWYRQAAGRGLQLLFYSVGIGQISSEVPQNLSASRPQDRQFILSSKKLLLSDSGFYLCAWSSGGGKYEQYFGPGTRLTVT.